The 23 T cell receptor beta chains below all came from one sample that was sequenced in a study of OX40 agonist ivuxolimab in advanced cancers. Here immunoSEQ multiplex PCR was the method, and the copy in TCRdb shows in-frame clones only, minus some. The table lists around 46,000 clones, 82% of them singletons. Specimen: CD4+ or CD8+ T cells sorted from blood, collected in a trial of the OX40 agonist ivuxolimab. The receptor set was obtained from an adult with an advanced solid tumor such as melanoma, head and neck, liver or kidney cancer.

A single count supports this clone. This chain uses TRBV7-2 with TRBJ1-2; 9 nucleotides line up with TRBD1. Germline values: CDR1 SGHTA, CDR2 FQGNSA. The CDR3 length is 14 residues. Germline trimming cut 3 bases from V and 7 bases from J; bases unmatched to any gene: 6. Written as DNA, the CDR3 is TGTGCCAGCAGCTTGGGGACAGGGTTGTCTGGCTACACCTTC. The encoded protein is CASSLGTGLSGYTF.

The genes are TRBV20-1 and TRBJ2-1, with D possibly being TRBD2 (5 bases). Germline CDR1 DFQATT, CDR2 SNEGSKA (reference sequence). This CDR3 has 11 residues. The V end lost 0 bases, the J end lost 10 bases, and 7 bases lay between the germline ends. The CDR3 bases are TGCAGTGCTAGAGACCAGCGGGAGCAGTTCTTC. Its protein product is CSARDQREQFF.

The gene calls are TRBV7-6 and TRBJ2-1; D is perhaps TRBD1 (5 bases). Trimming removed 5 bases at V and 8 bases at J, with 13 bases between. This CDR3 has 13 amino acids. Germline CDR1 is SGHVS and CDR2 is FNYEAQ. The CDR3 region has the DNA TGTGCCAGCAGCCCCAGAACAGGCGATGAGCAGTTCTTC. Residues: CASSPRTGDEQFF.

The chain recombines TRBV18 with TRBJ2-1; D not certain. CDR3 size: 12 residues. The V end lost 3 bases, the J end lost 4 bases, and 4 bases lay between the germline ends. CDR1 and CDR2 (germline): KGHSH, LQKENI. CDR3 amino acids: CASSPDYNEQFF. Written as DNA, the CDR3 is TGTGCCAGCTCACCGGATTACAATGAGCAGTTCTTC.

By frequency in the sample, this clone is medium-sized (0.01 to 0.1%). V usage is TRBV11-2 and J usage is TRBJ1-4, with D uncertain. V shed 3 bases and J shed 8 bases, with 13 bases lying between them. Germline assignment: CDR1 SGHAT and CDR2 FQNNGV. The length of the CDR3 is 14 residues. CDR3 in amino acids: CASSLGGLGEKLFF. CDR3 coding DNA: TGTGCCAGCAGCTTGGGCGGCCTTGGGGAAAAACTGTTTTTT.

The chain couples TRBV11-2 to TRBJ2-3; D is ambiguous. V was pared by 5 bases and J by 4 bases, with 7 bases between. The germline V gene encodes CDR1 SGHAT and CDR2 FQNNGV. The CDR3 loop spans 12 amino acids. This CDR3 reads CASSPQADTQYF. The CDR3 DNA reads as TGTGCCAGCAGCCCCCAGGCAGATACGCAGTATTTT.

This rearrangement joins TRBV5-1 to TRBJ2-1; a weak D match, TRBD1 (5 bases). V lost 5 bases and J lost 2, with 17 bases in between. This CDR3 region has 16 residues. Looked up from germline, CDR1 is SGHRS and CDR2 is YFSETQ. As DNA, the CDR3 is TGCGCCAGCAGATACCTAACGACAGTTACCTACAATGAGCAGTTCTTC. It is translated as CASRYLTTVTYNEQFF.

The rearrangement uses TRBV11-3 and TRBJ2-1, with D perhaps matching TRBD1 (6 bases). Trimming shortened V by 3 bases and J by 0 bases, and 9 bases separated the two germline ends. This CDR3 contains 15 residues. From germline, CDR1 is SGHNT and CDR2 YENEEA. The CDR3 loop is CASSFHRASYNEQFF. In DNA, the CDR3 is TGTGCCAGCAGCTTCCACAGGGCCTCCTACAATGAGCAGTTCTTC.

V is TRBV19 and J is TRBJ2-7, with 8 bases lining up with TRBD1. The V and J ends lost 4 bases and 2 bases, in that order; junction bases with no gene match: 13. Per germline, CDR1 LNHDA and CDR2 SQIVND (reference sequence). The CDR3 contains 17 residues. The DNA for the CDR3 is TGTGCCAGTAGTACGTACGGGACAGGTCCTTTTCCCTACGAGCAGTACTTC. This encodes CASSTYGTGPFPYEQYF.

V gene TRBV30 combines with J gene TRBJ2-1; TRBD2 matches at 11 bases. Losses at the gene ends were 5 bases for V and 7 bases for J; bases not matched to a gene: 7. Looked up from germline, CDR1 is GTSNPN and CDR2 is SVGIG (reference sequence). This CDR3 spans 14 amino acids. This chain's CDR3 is CAWFLAGGMNEQFF. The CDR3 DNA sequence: TGTGCCTGGTTTCTAGCGGGGGGCATGAATGAGCAGTTCTTC.

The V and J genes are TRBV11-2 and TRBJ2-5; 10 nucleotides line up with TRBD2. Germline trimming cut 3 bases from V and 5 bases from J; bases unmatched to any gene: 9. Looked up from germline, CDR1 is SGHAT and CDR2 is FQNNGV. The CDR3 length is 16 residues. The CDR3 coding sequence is TGTGCCAGCAGCTTGGGCAGCGGGGGGGCAGGGGAGACCCAGTACTTC. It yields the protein CASSLGSGGAGETQYF. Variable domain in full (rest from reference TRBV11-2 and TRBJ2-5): EAGVAQSPRYKIIEKRQSVAFWCNPISGHATLYWYQQILGQGPKLLIQFQNNGVVDDSQLPKDRFSAERLKGVDSTLKIQPAKLEDSAVYLCASSLGSGGAGETQYFGPGTRLLVL.

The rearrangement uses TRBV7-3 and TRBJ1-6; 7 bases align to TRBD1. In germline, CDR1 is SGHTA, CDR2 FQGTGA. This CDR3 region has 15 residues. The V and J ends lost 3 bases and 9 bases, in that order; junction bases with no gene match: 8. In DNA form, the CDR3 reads TGTGCCAGCAGCTTGACCGGGACAGACGGTTCACCCCTCCACTTT. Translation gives CASSLTGTDGSPLHF.

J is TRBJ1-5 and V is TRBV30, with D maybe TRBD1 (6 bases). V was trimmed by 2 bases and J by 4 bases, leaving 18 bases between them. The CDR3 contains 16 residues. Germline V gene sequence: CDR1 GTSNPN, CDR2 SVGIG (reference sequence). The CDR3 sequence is CAWSSPSWGANQPQHF. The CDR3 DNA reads TGTGCCTGGAGTTCCCCCTCGTGGGGGGCAAATCAGCCCCAGCATTTT.

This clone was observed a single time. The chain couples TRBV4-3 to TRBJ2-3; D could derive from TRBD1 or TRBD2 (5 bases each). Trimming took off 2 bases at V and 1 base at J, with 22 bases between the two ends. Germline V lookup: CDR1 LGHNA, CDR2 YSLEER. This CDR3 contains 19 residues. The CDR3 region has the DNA TGCGCCAGCAGCCAATTCGGGGTCCTGGGGACGGCGGGCACAGATACGCAGTATTTT. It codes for CASSQFGVLGTAGTDTQYF.

The CDR3 is CSVLGTLNTEAFF. The CDR3, as DNA: TGCAGCGTCCTCGGCACTTTGAACACTGAAGCTTTCTTT. The chain links TRBV29-1 to TRBJ1-1; unclear D gene. Germline CDR1 is SQVTM and CDR2 is ANQGSEA. V lost 6 bases, J lost 0 bases, and 11 bases lay in between. CDR3 length: 13 amino acids.

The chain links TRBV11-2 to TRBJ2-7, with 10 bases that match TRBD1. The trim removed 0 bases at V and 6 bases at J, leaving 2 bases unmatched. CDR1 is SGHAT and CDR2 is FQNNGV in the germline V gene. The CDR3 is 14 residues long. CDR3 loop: CASSLERTGGEQYF. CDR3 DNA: TGTGCCAGCAGCTTAGAAAGGACAGGGGGCGAGCAGTACTTC.

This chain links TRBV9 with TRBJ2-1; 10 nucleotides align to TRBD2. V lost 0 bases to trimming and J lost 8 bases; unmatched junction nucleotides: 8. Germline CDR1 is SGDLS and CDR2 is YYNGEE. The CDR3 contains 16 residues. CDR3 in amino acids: CASSVDYSGGADEQFF. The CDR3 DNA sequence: TGTGCCAGCAGCGTAGATTACAGCGGGGGGGCCGATGAGCAGTTCTTC. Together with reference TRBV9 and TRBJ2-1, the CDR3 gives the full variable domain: DSGVTQTPKHLITATGQRVTLRCSPRSGDLSVYWYQQSLDQGLQFLIQYYNGEERAKGNILERFSAQQFPDLHSELNLSSLELGDSALYFCASSVDYSGGADEQFFGPGTRLTVL.

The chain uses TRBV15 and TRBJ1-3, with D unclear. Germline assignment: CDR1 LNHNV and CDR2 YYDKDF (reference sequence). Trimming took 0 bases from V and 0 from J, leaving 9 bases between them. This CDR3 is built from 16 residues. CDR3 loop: CATSRESGNSGNTIYF. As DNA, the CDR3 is TGTGCCACCAGCAGAGAGTCAGGAAACTCTGGAAACACCATATATTTT.

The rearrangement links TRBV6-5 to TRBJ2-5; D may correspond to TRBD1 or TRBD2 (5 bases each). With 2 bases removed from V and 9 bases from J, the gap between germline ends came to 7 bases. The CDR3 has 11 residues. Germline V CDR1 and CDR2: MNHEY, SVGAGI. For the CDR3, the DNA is TGTGCCAGCAGTTACCTGGGGGCCCAGTACTTC. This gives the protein CASSYLGAQYF.

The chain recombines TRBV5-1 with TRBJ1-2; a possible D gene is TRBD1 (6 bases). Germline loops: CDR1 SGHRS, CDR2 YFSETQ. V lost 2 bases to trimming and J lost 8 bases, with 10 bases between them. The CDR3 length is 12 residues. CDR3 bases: TGCGCCAGCAGCTTACAGGGAGGCGGCTACACCTTC. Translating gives CASSLQGGGYTF.

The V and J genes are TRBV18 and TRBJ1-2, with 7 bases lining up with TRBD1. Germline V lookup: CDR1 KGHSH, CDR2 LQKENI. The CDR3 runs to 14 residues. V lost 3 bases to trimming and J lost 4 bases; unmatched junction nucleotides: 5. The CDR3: CASSPQGVVYGYTF. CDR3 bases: TGTGCCAGCTCACCGCAGGGGGTGGTCTATGGCTACACCTTC. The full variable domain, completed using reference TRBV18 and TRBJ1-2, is NAGVMQNPRHLVRRRGQEARLRCSPMKGHSHVYWYRQLPEEGLKFMVYLQKENIIDESGMPKERFSAEFPKEGPSILRIQQVVRGDSAAYFCASSPQGVVYGYTFGSGTRLTVV.

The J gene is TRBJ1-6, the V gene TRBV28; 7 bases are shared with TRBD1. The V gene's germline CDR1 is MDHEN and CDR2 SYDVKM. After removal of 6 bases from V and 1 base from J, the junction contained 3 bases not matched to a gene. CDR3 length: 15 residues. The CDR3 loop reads CASSQGGSYNSPLHF. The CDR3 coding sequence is TGTGCCAGCAGCCAGGGGGGGTCCTATAATTCACCCCTCCACTTT.

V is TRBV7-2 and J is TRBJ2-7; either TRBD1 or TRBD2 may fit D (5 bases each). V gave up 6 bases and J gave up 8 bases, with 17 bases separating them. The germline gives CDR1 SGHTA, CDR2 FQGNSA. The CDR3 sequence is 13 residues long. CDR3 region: CASSGRGHFQQYF. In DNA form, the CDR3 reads TGTGCCAGCAGTGGTCGGGGCCACTTTCAGCAGTACTTC.